These 20 T cell receptor beta chains originate from one sample sequenced in a study of OX40 agonist ivuxolimab in advanced cancers. TCRdb keeps only in-frame clones here, not all; method: immunoSEQ multiplex PCR. The repertoire includes around 94,000 clones, around 91% of them detected once, and about 0.73% sits in the top ten. The sequences come from CD4+ or CD8+ T cells sorted from blood, collected in a trial of the OX40 agonist ivuxolimab. Every receptor here comes from an adult with an advanced solid tumor such as melanoma, head and neck, liver or kidney cancer.

The V and J genes are TRBV29-1 and TRBJ1-1; D unclear. The V end was cut by 1 base, the J end by 4 bases, with 10 bases between. The CDR3 extends over 13 amino acids. Per germline, CDR1 SQVTM and CDR2 ANQGSEA. The CDR3 here is CSVEGADFTEAFF. In DNA, the CDR3 is TGCAGCGTTGAAGGTGCTGATTTCACTGAAGCTTTCTTT.

The chain couples TRBV29-1 to TRBJ1-1; D is possibly TRBD1 (6 bases). The CDR3 runs 15 residues. The germline V and J ends were trimmed by 4 bases and 0 bases, with 15 bases remaining between them. Germline CDR1 is SQVTM and CDR2 is ANQGSEA. CDR3 amino acids: CSVGVTGAMNTEAFF. The DNA of the CDR3 is TGCAGCGTTGGAGTGACAGGCGCCATGAACACTGAAGCTTTCTTT.

This chain joins TRBV6-6 and TRBJ1-2; D remains unclear. Germline CDR1 reads MNHNY; CDR2 reads SVGAGI (reference sequence). This CDR3 has 15 amino acids. The V end was cut by 5 bases, the J end by 4 bases, with 17 bases between. CDR3 amino acids: CASSPFHSAAYGYTF. For the CDR3, the DNA is TGTGCCAGCAGTCCATTCCATTCGGCCGCCTATGGCTACACCTTC.

This clone was seen a single time. The chain combines TRBV7-2 with TRBJ1-4; D might be TRBD1 (5 bases). The germline V and J ends were trimmed by 5 bases and 5 bases, with 15 bases remaining between them. The CDR3 runs to 15 residues. In germline, CDR1 is SGHTA, CDR2 FQGNSA. The CDR3 nucleotides read TGTGCCAGCAGCGGCCTGGGGGGAACGAATGAAAAACTGTTTTTT. Translating it yields CASSGLGGTNEKLFF. The full variable domain, completed using reference TRBV7-2 and TRBJ1-4, is GAGVSQSPSNKVTEKGKDVELRCDPISGHTALYWYRQSLGQGLEFLIYFQGNSAPDKSGLPSDRFSAERTGGSVSTLTIQRTQQEDSAVYLCASSGLGGTNEKLFFGSGTQLSVL.

The chain joins TRBV30 to TRBJ2-7, with D possibly TRBD1 on 5 matching bases. With 2 bases removed from V and 5 bases from J, the gap between germline ends came to 13 bases. This CDR3 has 13 residues. Germline loops: CDR1 GTSNPN, CDR2 SVGIG (reference sequence). The CDR3 bases are TGTGCCTGGAGTAAGGGGTCCCCCAACGAGCAGTACTTC. Translation gives CAWSKGSPNEQYF.

The chain links TRBV6-5 to TRBJ2-1; D may be TRBD1 or TRBD2 (6 bases each). This CDR3 has 15 amino acids. Germline V gives CDR1 MNHEY, CDR2 SVGAGI. V lost 0 bases and J lost 9, with 15 bases in between. CDR3 nucleotides: TGTGCCAGCAGTTACTCTCCTAGGGGGGTCTCTGAGCAGTTCTTC. Residues: CASSYSPRGVSEQFF.

The gene calls are TRBV12-5 and TRBJ2-5, with 8 bases aligning to TRBD1. V was clipped by 1 base and J by 5 bases; unmatched bases: 0. CDR1 is LGHNT and CDR2 is FRNRAP in the germline V gene. The CDR3 runs to 13 residues. The CDR3 DNA reads TGTGCTAGTGGTTTGGGGACAGGGGAGACCCAGTACTTC. Translation: CASGLGTGETQYF.

The chain has TRBV28 and TRBJ2-5; weak D call: TRBD2 (6 bases). Germline V gene sequence: CDR1 MDHEN, CDR2 SYDVKM. Trimming shortened V by 3 bases and J by 5 bases, and 19 bases separated the two germline ends. The CDR3 runs 16 residues. CDR3 sequence: CASSLPGTGWGETQYF. Here the CDR3 DNA reads TGTGCCAGCAGTTTGCCAGGGACTGGATGGGGGGAGACCCAGTACTTC.

The genes are TRBV7-9 and TRBJ1-3; D might be TRBD1 (5 bases). The CDR3 runs to 14 residues. Germline-derived CDR1 and CDR2 are SEHNR and FQNEAQ (reference sequence). V shed 8 bases and J shed 2 bases, with 13 bases lying between them. The CDR3 nucleotides are TGTGCCAGCTCCCGCCCAGGGACTGGAAACACCATATATTTT. As protein: CASSRPGTGNTIYF.

The rearrangement links TRBV2 to TRBJ2-7; a possible D gene is TRBD2 (7 bases). This CDR3 region has 16 residues. The V gene lost 6 bases and the J gene lost 7 bases, with 25 bases spanning the gap. Germline lookup yields CDR1 SNHLY and CDR2 FYNNEI. The CDR3 nucleotides read TGTGCCAGCAGGAGGGGGGGCACAGGGTCATCGAGGGAGCAGTACTTC. Protein product: CASRRGGTGSSREQYF.

This sequence joins TRBV4-2 and TRBJ2-7; TRBD1 matches 12 bases. The V and J ends lost 0 bases and 3 bases, in that order; junction bases with no gene match: 6. The CDR3 loop spans 17 amino acids. The germline V gene has CDR1 LGHNA and CDR2 YNFKEQ. CDR3 DNA: TGTGCCAGCAGCCAAGATGCAGGGACAGGGGGCTTCTACGAGCAGTACTTC. Amino acids: CASSQDAGTGGFYEQYF.

This rearrangement joins TRBV10-3 to TRBJ2-7; TRBD2 aligns across 7 bases. Trimming took 4 bases from V and 7 from J; bases not matched to a gene: 7. CDR1 and CDR2 from the germline V gene are ENHRY and SYGVKD. The CDR3 has 13 amino acids. The CDR3 nucleotides read TGTGCCATCAGTGGGACTAGGTATGGAGAGCAGTACTTC. Residues: CAISGTRYGEQYF.

V and J are TRBV2 and TRBJ2-5; 9 bases are shared with TRBD2. The germline CDR1 and CDR2 sequences are SNHLY and FYNNEI. With 7 bases clipped from V and 5 bases from J, the junction kept 17 bases outside the gene matches. CDR3 length equals 17 residues. This chain's CDR3 is CASNTLGWREGRETQYF. The DNA of the CDR3 is TGTGCCAGCAACACCCTCGGGTGGCGGGAGGGCCGGGAGACCCAGTACTTC.

CDR3 coding DNA: TGTGCCAGCAGCGCGATGGGGGGAACGAACACTGAAGCTTTCTTT. The encoded protein is CASSAMGGTNTEAFF. V usage is TRBV7-2 and J usage is TRBJ1-1; D may be TRBD1 (5 bases). Germline values: CDR1 SGHTA, CDR2 FQGNSA. The CDR3 consists of 15 residues. The germline V and J ends were trimmed by 5 bases and 1 base, with 14 bases remaining between them. Supplemented by reference TRBV7-2 and TRBJ1-1, the full variable domain reads GAGVSQSPSNKVTEKGKDVELRCDPISGHTALYWYRQSLGQGLEFLIYFQGNSAPDKSGLPSDRFSAERTGGSVSTLTIQRTQQEDSAVYLCASSAMGGTNTEAFFGQGTRLTVV.

This clone has a single count. This chain uses TRBV13 with TRBJ2-1; either TRBD1 or TRBD2 may supply D (6 bases each). This CDR3 comprises 13 residues. CDR1 PRHDT and CDR2 FYEKMQ come from the germline V gene (reference sequence). The V end was cut by 4 bases, the J end by 12 bases, with 16 bases between. The CDR3 loop is CASSSGGHLLQFF. CDR3 DNA sequence: TGTGCCAGCAGCTCCGGGGGACACCTGCTGCAGTTCTTC.

The V gene is TRBV11-2, the J gene TRBJ2-1; D possibly corresponds to TRBD2 (6 bases). The germline gives CDR1 SGHAT, CDR2 FQNNGV. Trimming removed 6 bases at V and 10 bases at J, with 28 bases between. The CDR3 runs to 17 residues. The CDR3 DNA reads as TGTGCCAGCAGTTTTACTAAAGGCACTAGCAGGGAAGGGGAGCAGTTCTTC. It encodes CASSFTKGTSREGEQFF.

V is TRBV1 and J is TRBJ2-1. TRBV1 is recorded as a pseudogene. The CDR3 length is 13 residues. The CDR3 reads CTSSQDNFVGQFF. The CDR3 bases are TGCACCAGCAGCCAAGATAACTTTGTGGGGCAGTTCTTC.

The V gene is TRBV5-1, the J gene TRBJ2-7, with D perhaps given as TRBD1 or TRBD2 (5 bases each). Trimming removed 1 base from V and 2 bases from J, with 10 bases in between. The CDR3 is 14 residues long. Germline V gives CDR1 SGHRS, CDR2 YFSETQ. The CDR3, as DNA: TGCGCCAGCAGCTTGCGAGGGGTGGCCTACGAGCAGTACTTC. Its protein is CASSLRGVAYEQYF.

A few counts support this clone. This chain joins TRBV7-9 and TRBJ2-1; no clear D gene. Germline V gives CDR1 SEHNR, CDR2 FQNEAQ (reference sequence). This CDR3 is 13 amino acids long. Trimming removed 5 bases from V and 0 bases from J, with 5 bases in between. DNA for the CDR3: TGTGCCAGCAGCCTGAGCTCCTACAATGAGCAGTTCTTC. Its protein product is CASSLSSYNEQFF.

CDR3: CASSYAQNYGYTF. Written as DNA, the CDR3 is TGTGCCAGCAGTTACGCGCAGAACTATGGCTACACCTTC. V is TRBV6-6 and J is TRBJ1-2, with no clear D. Germline loops: CDR1 MNHNY, CDR2 SVGAGI (reference sequence). Trimming pared 2 bases from V and 2 bases from J, leaving 6 bases between. The CDR3 consists of 13 residues.